This TCR beta chain comes out of a study of T cells in Graves' hyperthyroidism and ophthalmopathy. What was amplified from RNA transcripts were TCR beta CDR3 regions. HTBI primers were the set used in a first-round RT-PCR of the TCR CDR3. TCRdb independently ran MiXCR on the multiplex PCR reads; one entry per CDR3 protein. The table lists around 620,000 distinct CDR3 sequences, around 45% of them singletons. The germline gives CDR1 ENHRY, CDR2 SYGVKD. The germline V and J ends were trimmed by 0 bases and 4 bases, with 9 bases remaining between them. The CDR3 has 14 residues. The specimen sequenced was peripheral blood or thyroid tissue (not recorded which). The receptor's source is an adult woman with Graves' disease, either hyperthyroidism or ophthalmopathy (not recorded which). The rearrangement joins TRBV10-3 to TRBJ2-5; D might be TRBD1 or TRBD2, each matching 5 bases. CDR3 amino acids: CAISESTRGETQYF. In nucleotides, the CDR3 is TGTGCCATCAGTGAGTCGACGAGGGGAGAGACCCAGTACTTC.